This T cell receptor (beta chain) derives from a study of CD8 T cells in ankylosing spondylitis. Findings and limits, study-wide: A TCR beta motif of several highly homologous variants seemed to mark ankylosing spondylitis blood.

Germline V CDR1 and CDR2: SNHLY, FYNNEI. With 6 bases removed from V and 2 bases from J, the gap between germline ends came to 10 bases. The CDR3 sequence is 14 residues long. This clonotype was detected a few times. Its antigen is unidentified. TCRdb re-called the 5' RACE reads through MiXCR, storing one row per CDR3 protein. The table has about 800,000 distinct CDR3 sequences, roughly 12% seen once. This receptor was identified in a male donor with ankylosing spondylitis. Sequenced sample: blood, either unsorted or a sorted T cell fraction (not recorded which). This chain uses TRBV2 with TRBJ2-2; D is unresolved. This CDR3 is CASSADGNTGELFF. CDR3 bases: TGTGCCAGCAGCGCGGACGGTAACACCGGGGAGCTGTTTTTT.